Listed below are T cell receptor beta chains from one sample, sequenced in a study of blood T cells in healthy people across ages. TCRdb processed the 5' RACE reads anew with MiXCR; each CDR3 protein has one entry. The table lists about 1.6 million distinct CDR3 sequences, about 31% of them singletons. The sequencing input was blood. These receptors were obtained from a woman in her thirties in good health. CDR3s leave out the opening cysteine and the closing phenylalanine or tryptophan. The order of the fields is D gene, V gene, J gene, CDR3 protein. The D gene is left open where the match is weak.

TRBD2	TRBV20-1	TRBJ2-7	SAGTSGRGEQY
.	TRBV20-1	TRBJ1-1	SARVAGGRNTEAF
.	TRBV4-2	TRBJ2-3	ASSQQSDTQY
TRBD2	TRBV6-5	TRBJ2-1	ASSFRTSGVPYNEQF
.	TRBV28	TRBJ2-7	ASSLFNEQY
.	TRBV21-1	TRBJ2-5	ASSKALCGAYQETQY
TRBD2	TRBV6-2/TRBV6-3	TRBJ2-1	ASSYGGDYNEQF
.	TRBV28	TRBJ1-2	ASSPGPGSDYGYT
.	TRBV12-3/TRBV12-4	TRBJ2-7	ASSLVGQGEMAY
.	TRBV2	TRBJ2-1	ASKREAYNEQF
.	TRBV5-1	TRBJ2-3	ASSLGTTGNTQY
.	TRBV20-1	TRBJ2-7	SARVEISYEQY
.	TRBV11-2	TRBJ2-3	ASSPRRTWGTDTQY
TRBD1	TRBV6-5	TRBJ1-5	ASRPGTGGSSQPQH
TRBD2	TRBV6-2/TRBV6-3	TRBJ2-7	ASRPTSGGYDEQY
TRBD2	TRBV3-1	TRBJ2-5	ASSPVVGLAGTQY
.	TRBV3-1	TRBJ2-1	ASSQELGAYNEQF
TRBD1	TRBV29-1	TRBJ1-1	SVEGQGRTEAF
.	TRBV21-1	TRBJ2-5	ASREGHQETQY
.	TRBV4-1	TRBJ2-7	ASSHQLSYEQY
.	TRBV28	TRBJ1-4	ASTHGGLLPKVF
.	TRBV29-1	TRBJ1-2	SVEDTYYGYT
.	TRBV9	TRBJ2-1	ASSVGLGTRNNEQF
.	TRBV20-1	TRBJ2-1	SARKPAANEQF
TRBD2	TRBV20-1	TRBJ2-1	SAITSGGADEQF
.	TRBV5-5	TRBJ2-7	ASSSPWVWEQY
TRBD2	TRBV28	TRBJ2-1	ASRPGTSWLGEQF
TRBD1	TRBV7-9	TRBJ2-6	ASSTDRGYSGANVLT
.	TRBV3-1	TRBJ1-2	ASSQGYYGYT
.	TRBV6-5	TRBJ1-5	ASSFRANQPQH
.	TRBV11-2	TRBJ1-1	ASSLVVQGPTEAF
TRBD2	TRBV10-3	TRBJ2-7	ASRETGGEQY
TRBD1	TRBV29-1	TRBJ2-1	SARGTGTEQF
TRBD1	TRBV12-5	TRBJ1-1	ASGLGGLNTEAF
TRBD1	TRBV6-1	TRBJ1-2	ASRGQGLTGYGYT
.	TRBV29-1	TRBJ1-2	SVETRVGGCT
TRBD1	TRBV20-1	TRBJ2-3	SARRPGQGTSQY
TRBD2	TRBV10-3	TRBJ2-1	AISVTSGDYNEQF
.	TRBV3-1	TRBJ1-5	ASSQEFSQGDQPQH
.	TRBV29-1	TRBJ1-2	SVTDHTGGDYGYT
.	TRBV10-3	TRBJ1-4	AISKTQGGNEKLF
.	TRBV20-1	TRBJ1-1	SADNRYEAF
.	TRBV25-1	TRBJ1-4	ASSKGGINEKLF
.	TRBV2	TRBJ1-1	ASSEVTENTEAF
.	TRBV7-9	TRBJ1-1	ASSSSLVNTEAF
.	TRBV20-1	TRBJ2-1	SARGDRSSYNEQF
TRBD2	TRBV20-1	TRBJ2-1	SARDTSSGGFGEQF
TRBD1	TRBV27	.	ASSSTTGGNEQY
.	TRBV15	TRBJ1-6	ATSTDKLSSYNSPLH
.	TRBV7-9	TRBJ2-7	ASSSVRDSYEQY
.	TRBV20-1	TRBJ2-1	SVSRGAYNEQF
TRBD2	TRBV12-3/TRBV12-4	TRBJ2-1	ASSPPGRINEQF
.	TRBV7-3	TRBJ2-7	ASTYRRAHYEQY